This T cell receptor beta chain was captured by sequencing in a study of CD8 T cells in ankylosing spondylitis. General study points: Matched ankylosing spondylitis synovial fluid reportedly showed significant enrichment of disease-linked clones. Ankylosing spondylitis blood appeared to be characterized by a TCR beta motif of under 10 highly homologous variants.

Germline V CDR1 and CDR2: KGHSH, LQKENI. V dropped 4 bases and J dropped 3 bases, with 19 bases sitting between them. The CDR3 length is 16 residues. In making TCR beta libraries, quantitative 5'-RACE with molecular barcodes was used. From the 5' RACE reads, TCRdb called clonotypes with MiXCR, one entry per CDR3 protein. Altogether around 390,000 distinct CDR3 sequences are present, 20% to 25% being singletons, with the ten largest covering about a sixth. Of note for this clonotype: What it binds is not known.

Sequencing was performed on blood, either unsorted or a sorted T cell fraction (not recorded which). The chain couples TRBV18 to TRBJ2-7, with D perhaps assigned TRBD1 or TRBD2 (5 bases each). This clonotype was obtained from a male donor with ankylosing spondylitis. The CDR3, as DNA: TGTGCCAGCTCACGACAGTCTGTCGGGGCTAGCTACGAGCAGTACTTC. Translating it yields CASSRQSVGASYEQYF.